The text below deals with one TCR beta chain. The sample comes from a study of blood T cell repertoires in COVID-19. Original analysis: Reference gene primer amplification gave estimated nucleated cell counts. TCRdb's table, derived via immunoSEQ multiplex PCR, lists solely in-frame clones and lacks some. The V and J calls and the clone size are those of that table, but D and trimming were determined from the DNA. This table has roughly 180,000 clones, 79% appearing once. Patients at the Seattle site were enrolled during active infection and followed longitudinally. In germline, CDR1 is MNHEY, CDR2 SVGEGT. The CDR3 length is 18 residues. V lost 2 bases to trimming and J lost 1 base; unmatched junction nucleotides: 11.

Sequences were obtained from peripheral blood. The chain combines TRBV6-2 or TRBV6-3 with TRBJ2-4, with 7 bases that match TRBD1. This TCR derives from a woman aged 55-70 years with COVID-19, enrolled during active disease. The CDR3 loop reads CASSYGTVPLFAKNIQYF. CDR3 nucleotide sequence: TGTGCCAGCAGTTACGGGACAGTCCCCCTTTTTGCCAAAAACATTCAGTACTTC.